This entry describes one TCR beta chain. The specificity of this receptor is unknown. Qualities for individual bases were not recorded, and no much larger clone is one base off. The run used an Illumina HiSeq 2500. TCR beta libraries were prepared by quantitative 5'-RACE with molecular barcodes. The authors' analysis ran thus. Disease-linked TCR variants were identified with a new computational method built on a probabilistic model of VDJ rearrangement. In-frame beta chains were kept once TCRdb had trimmed the public reads at Q25 with fastp and called clones with MiXCR. Records with the same CDR3 protein are collapsed into one entry carrying the most frequent genes and DNA. The V and J calls were not made by the authors but by TCRdb's processing. The sample yields 400,000 or so distinct CDR3 sequences; about 25% were counted once. Under 0.9% of the sample is in the top ten clones. The sample comes from a study of CD8 T cells in ankylosing spondylitis (dated by TCRdb to the late 2010s). The study in broad terms: The study set out to find disease-linked TCR variants by profiling T cell receptor beta repertoires in ankylosing spondylitis patients and healthy donors. The full study cohort comprised approximately 23 ankylosing spondylitis patients and roughly 100 healthy donors. Peripheral blood was sampled, and synovial fluid was additionally collected from ankylosing spondylitis patients.

Findings and caveats that apply to the study as a whole: Blood from ankylosing spondylitis patients appeared to be characterized by a TCR beta motif composed of roughly 8 highly homologous amino acid variants. Significant enrichment of the disease-linked clones was reported in matched synovial fluid samples from ankylosing spondylitis patients. Some of the motif variants had been reported before in the synovial fluid and blood of reactive arthritis patients, a finding that suggests common disease-initiation mechanisms. The disease-linked clones had a CD8+ phenotype and were found at relatively low frequencies in peripheral blood.

Inclusive of the bounding cysteine and phenylalanine, the CDR3 is 17 residues long. Just the 51-base CDR3 DNA is kept, in frame starting at base 1. CDR1 SGHRS and CDR2 YFSETQ are derived from the germline V gene. V loses 0 bases, J loses 4 bases, and the germline ends lie 16 bases apart. The specimen was blood, either unsorted or a sorted T cell fraction (not recorded which). The chain links TRBV5-1 with TRBJ2-2, with the D call perhaps TRBD1 or TRBD2, as 5 bases match in each case. The source of this sequence is a male donor with ankylosing spondylitis. The encoded CDR3 is CASSLGVGVRGTGELFF. The nucleotide sequence is given as TGCGCCAGCAGCTTGGGCGTGGGGGTCCGTGGCACCGGGGAGCTGTTTTTT. When the CDR3 is completed using the reference TRBV5-1 and TRBJ2-2 genes on either side, the full variable domain is KAGVTQTPRYLIKTRGQQVTLSCSPISGHRSVSWYQQTPGQGLQFLFEYFSETQRNKGNFPGRFSGRQFSNSRSEMNVSTLELGDSALYLCASSLGVGVRGTGELFFGEGSRLTVL.